The entry below describes one T cell receptor beta chain. Antigen: not known. An end of the junction differs from the germline gene, which may be a read error. Germline values: CDR1 MNHEY, CDR2 SVGEGT. The CDR3 loop spans 15 amino acids. This sample is drawn from a study of tumor-infiltrating lymphocytes in primary liver carcinoma. Study-wide results and caveats: Tumors significantly exceeded blood in top-250-clone fraction (p = 0.039).

Bulk tissue was left unsorted, and RNA and DNA were co-extracted from 20-30 mg of it. At sampling, these chronic HBV carriers had received no treatment. The researchers produced TCR beta cDNA from 400 to 650 ng total RNA with a constant-region primer. Three rounds of nested multiplex PCR with slightly modified ARM-PCR produced TCR beta libraries. TRBV1-TRBV30 forward primers paired with a C-beta reverse primer drove the first two PCR rounds, about 10 cycles each. TCRdb itself ran the multiplex PCR reads through MiXCR, one entry per CDR3 protein. The data show roughly 190,000 distinct CDR3 sequences, around four fifths seen once.

The V gene is TRBV6-2 or TRBV6-3, the J gene TRBJ2-5; 13 nucleotides agree with TRBD2. This TCR came from a man aged 40-55 years with primary liver carcinoma and hepatitis B virus infection. What was sequenced was tumor tissue from primary liver carcinoma. The CDR3 DNA follows: TGTGCCAGCAGTTGGACTAGCGGGAGTAGAGAGACCCAATACTTC. It translates to CASSWTSGSRETQYF.